The next 14 T cell receptor beta chains were all read from a single sample in a study of OX40 agonist ivuxolimab in advanced cancers. Sequencing used immunoSEQ multiplex PCR; TCRdb keeps in-frame clones, though not all of them. The sample includes about 20,000 clones, around four fifths of them seen just once. The source was CD4+ or CD8+ T cells sorted from blood, collected in a trial of the OX40 agonist ivuxolimab. The receptors shown here come from an adult with an advanced solid tumor such as melanoma, head and neck, liver or kidney cancer.

This clone has only one observation. This chain uses TRBV6-1 with TRBJ2-7, with a tentative D call TRBD1 (6 bases). In germline, CDR1 is MNHNS, CDR2 SASEGT. The CDR3 loop spans 14 amino acids. Trimming took 6 bases from V and 0 from J, leaving 12 bases between them. CDR3 loop: CASRMGQASYEQYF. In DNA form, the CDR3 reads TGTGCCAGCAGAATGGGACAAGCCTCCTACGAGCAGTACTTC.

The chain links TRBV14 to TRBJ1-1; D unresolved. This CDR3 region has 16 residues. Trimming shortened V by 3 bases and J by 3 bases, and 17 bases separated the two germline ends. Germline CDR1 is SGHDN and CDR2 is FVKESK. As DNA, the CDR3 is TGTGCCAGCAGCCAGCTTGGTGGAGGGAGGGACACTGAAGCTTTCTTT. This gives the protein CASSQLGGGRDTEAFF.

This sequence joins TRBV7-9 and TRBJ1-2, with 9 bases aligning to TRBD1. The V and J ends lost 5 bases and 6 bases, in that order; junction bases with no gene match: 7. The CDR3 length is 14 residues. Germline loops: CDR1 SEHNR, CDR2 FQNEAQ (reference sequence). The DNA of the CDR3 is TGTGCCAGCAGCATTACCGGGACAGGGAATGGCTACACCTTC. This sequence encodes CASSITGTGNGYTF.

V gene TRBV28 combines with J gene TRBJ2-5; TRBD2 is a possible D gene (6 bases). Germline V lookup: CDR1 MDHEN, CDR2 SYDVKM. The CDR3 contains 15 residues. Trimming removed 5 bases at V and 5 bases at J, with 18 bases between. The CDR3 region has the DNA TGTGCCAGCAGTCTTTCCGGGAGTCCGGACGAGACCCAGTACTTC. Protein: CASSLSGSPDETQYF.

The chain is built from TRBV10-1 and TRBJ1-3; D is undetermined. V lost 4 bases, J lost 4 bases, and 11 bases lay in between. The CDR3 is 14 residues long. CDR1 WNHNN and CDR2 SYGVQD come from the germline V gene (reference sequence). Here the CDR3 reads CASSADLAGNTIYF. In nucleotides, the CDR3 is TGCGCCAGCAGTGCGGACTTGGCGGGAAACACCATATATTTT.

The chain uses TRBV7-2 and TRBJ1-1; D unclear. Trimming shortened V by 1 base and J by 4 bases, and 7 bases separated the two germline ends. The CDR3 spans 13 residues. The germline CDR1 and CDR2 sequences are SGHTA and FQGNSA. Here the CDR3 DNA reads TGTGCCAGCAGCTTAGACCCGGGCACTGAAGCTTTCTTT. This sequence encodes CASSLDPGTEAFF. The complete variable domain, with remaining parts taken from reference TRBV7-2 and TRBJ1-1, reads GAGVSQSPSNKVTEKGKDVELRCDPISGHTALYWYRQSLGQGLEFLIYFQGNSAPDKSGLPSDRFSAERTGGSVSTLTIQRTQQEDSAVYLCASSLDPGTEAFFGQGTRLTVV.

The chain has TRBV14 and TRBJ1-1; D is unresolved. This CDR3 has 14 amino acids. CDR1 and CDR2 (germline): SGHDN, FVKESK. V lost 2 bases and J lost 1, with 8 bases in between. The CDR3 is CASSQPPRNTEAFF. In DNA form, the CDR3 reads TGTGCCAGCAGCCAACCTCCCAGGAACACTGAAGCTTTCTTT.

This chain joins TRBV5-4 and TRBJ2-5; 7 bases line up with TRBD1. This CDR3 comprises 14 residues. The V gene's germline CDR1 is SGHNT and CDR2 YYREEE (reference sequence). V trimming: 3 bases; J trimming: 7 bases; junction bases outside the gene matches: 9. The CDR3 protein is CASSSPTGERTQYF. DNA for the CDR3: TGTGCCAGCAGCTCCCCCACAGGGGAACGGACCCAGTACTTC. The full variable domain, completed using reference TRBV5-4 and TRBJ2-5, is ETGVTQSPTHLIKTRGQQVTLRCSSQSGHNTVSWYQQALGQGPQFIFQYYREEENGRGNFPPRFSGLQFPNYSSELNVNALELDDSALYLCASSSPTGERTQYFGPGTRLLVL.

The chain couples TRBV28 to TRBJ2-7; D is undetermined. V lost 1 base and J lost 1, with 5 bases in between. Germline CDR1 is MDHEN and CDR2 is SYDVKM. CDR3 length: 13 amino acids. In DNA, the CDR3 is TGTGCCAGCAGTTTATTCGGTTCCTACGAGCAGTACTTC. Translation: CASSLFGSYEQYF.

V is TRBV28 and J is TRBJ2-3; 14 positions agree with TRBD2. V shed 5 bases, J shed 8 bases, and the junction held 15 bases outside the gene matches. Germline lookup yields CDR1 MDHEN and CDR2 SYDVKM. The CDR3 contains 18 residues. In DNA form, the CDR3 reads TGTGCCAGCAGTAGGACCGGGACTAGCGGGAGAGGAAGGAGTACGCAGTATTTT. Protein: CASSRTGTSGRGRSTQYF.

The chain uses TRBV2 and TRBJ2-3; D may be TRBD1 (6 bases). CDR3 length equals 13 residues. Looked up from germline, CDR1 is SNHLY and CDR2 is FYNNEI. V lost 5 bases, J lost 5 bases, and 11 bases lay in between. The CDR3 region is CASSRNREDTQYF. The DNA for the CDR3 is TGTGCCAGCAGTAGGAACAGGGAAGATACGCAGTATTTT.

This clone was seen a handful of times. V gene TRBV6-1 combines with J gene TRBJ2-5; no definite D call. V dropped 3 bases and J dropped 4 bases, with 18 bases sitting between them. CDR1 is MNHNS and CDR2 is SASEGT in the germline V gene. This CDR3 has 16 residues. This CDR3 is CASSEGKGWLGETQYF. DNA for the CDR3: TGTGCCAGCAGTGAGGGAAAGGGATGGTTGGGAGAGACCCAGTACTTC.

The chain couples TRBV7-2 to TRBJ1-4; possible D gene TRBD1, 6 bases. The CDR3 has 16 residues. V was shortened by 1 base and J by 0 bases, with 9 bases between the two germline ends. Germline assignment: CDR1 SGHTA and CDR2 FQGNSA. The CDR3 DNA reads as TGTGCCAGCAGCTTAGGACAGGCCACAACTAATGAAAAACTGTTTTTT. Its protein product is CASSLGQATTNEKLFF. Supplemented by reference TRBV7-2 and TRBJ1-4, the full variable domain reads GAGVSQSPSNKVTEKGKDVELRCDPISGHTALYWYRQSLGQGLEFLIYFQGNSAPDKSGLPSDRFSAERTGGSVSTLTIQRTQQEDSAVYLCASSLGQATTNEKLFFGSGTQLSVL.

The chain employs TRBV6-5 and TRBJ1-6; 8 nucleotides agree with TRBD1. The length of the CDR3 is 15 residues. Germline loops: CDR1 MNHEY, CDR2 SVGAGI. J lost 10 bases, V lost 4 bases, and 9 bases had no gene match. CDR3 loop: CASSSPRTGWSPLHF. DNA of the CDR3: TGTGCCAGCAGTTCCCCCCGGACAGGGTGGTCACCCCTCCACTTT.